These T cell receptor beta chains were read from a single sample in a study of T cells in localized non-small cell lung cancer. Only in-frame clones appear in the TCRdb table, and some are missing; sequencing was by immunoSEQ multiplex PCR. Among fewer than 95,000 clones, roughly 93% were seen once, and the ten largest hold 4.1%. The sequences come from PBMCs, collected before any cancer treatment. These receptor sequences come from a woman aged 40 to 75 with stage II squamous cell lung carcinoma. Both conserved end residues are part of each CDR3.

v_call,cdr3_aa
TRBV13,CASSSGTSGYNEQFF
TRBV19,CASRLPPRGYTF
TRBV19,CASSIDWDLDDTQYF
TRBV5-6,CASSLTGEGYTF
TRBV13,CASSFLSIGTAYGYTF
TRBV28,CASSFWASVTDTQYF
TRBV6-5,CASSYAGLGSGNTIYF
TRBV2,CASSEQGTGGNEQYF
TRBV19,CASSPQQGIMQPQHF
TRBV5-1,CASSLGDRGRGTEAFF
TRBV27,CASKDPAAGANVLTF
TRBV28,CASSAHQGARSYGYTF
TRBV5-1,CASSLLWAGANTGELFF
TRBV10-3,CAISRGTGKDEKLFF
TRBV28,CASSPPAQLSTDTQYF
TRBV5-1,CASSTSSGGETQYF
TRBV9,CASSARQGLQPQHF
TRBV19,CASSIFGGSGNTGELFF
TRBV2,CASSGGGRDYGYTF
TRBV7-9,CASSLEGQGGAFF
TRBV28,CASSRESKGNQPQHF
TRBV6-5,CASSRERGNTEAFF
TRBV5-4,CASSLMREGRYEQYF
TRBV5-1,CASSQWTAKINYGYTF
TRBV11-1,CASSLDLTGPDTF
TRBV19,CASSIGSRVGREQFF
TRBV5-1,CASSLRASRAEAFF
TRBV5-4,CASSLSGNTIYF
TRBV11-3,CASSLKRGLDNEQFF
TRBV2,CASSRLAPPRSSYNEQFF
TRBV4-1,CASSQEGTGIAGELFF
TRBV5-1,CASSLKGPSGNTIYF
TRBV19,CASSGGLGETQYF
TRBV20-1,CSALQNYGYTF
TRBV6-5,CASKGRGYNEQFF
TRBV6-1,CASNLSGGRADTQYF
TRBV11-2,CASSLAQITEAFF
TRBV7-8,CASSLMGMNTEAFF
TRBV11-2,CASSLMNFIGNTIYF
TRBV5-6,CASNNRYGYTF
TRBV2,CASSDPDSHVEAFF
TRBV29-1,CSVGRKNTEAFF
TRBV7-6,CASSLPRGSGEAFF
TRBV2,CASSEGQSNQPQHF
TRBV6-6,CASLTAGNYGYTF
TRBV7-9,CASSLALTSRGAGETQYF
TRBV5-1,CASSLALPGGAGNTIYF
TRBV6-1,CASAVGTMRNTIYF
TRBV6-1,CASSFGTGAKDTQYF
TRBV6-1,CASTRFYYGYTF
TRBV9,CASSVAATGLARYNEQFF
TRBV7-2,CASSPRQPAYGYTF